This T cell receptor (beta chain) was observed in a study of radiotherapy plus CTLA-4 blockade in lung cancer. The CDR3 totals 13 residues. The V gene lost 3 bases and the J gene lost 0 bases, with 6 bases spanning the gap. The V gene's germline CDR1 is MDHEN and CDR2 SYDVKM. Sequencing was performed with immunoSEQ multiplex PCR; in TCRdb, only in-frame clones are kept and a portion is missing. The table shows over 75,000 clones, with 80% to 90% occurring only once. Treatment of patients with chemo-refractory metastatic non-small-cell lung cancer consisted of focal radiation plus CTLA-4 blockade with ipilimumab.

The rearrangement joins TRBV28 to TRBJ2-7, with no clear D. This material consisted of peripheral blood, taken from a patient treated with radiotherapy plus ipilimumab. The receptor's source is a human donor with non-small cell lung cancer who had stable disease on radiotherapy plus ipilimumab. This CDR3 reads CASSFSISYEQYF. In DNA form, the CDR3 reads TGTGCCAGCAGTTTCTCCATCTCCTACGAGCAGTACTTC.